This T cell receptor (beta chain) derives from a study of shared clonotypes between healthy human individuals. The CDR3 runs 18 residues. CDR1 is LGHNA and CDR2 is YSLEER in the germline V gene. Unmatched junction bases numbered 8, after V lost 3 bases and J lost 0 bases. A CD45RA-negative memory subset and a CD45RA+ naive subset were separated from the CD4+ cells. As regards this clone: The antigen is undetermined.

Study-level results: Blood was the sole source, and tissue repertoires probably differ.

DNA at 200 ng, 25,000 to 35,000 T cell genomes, went into sorted-subset replicate PCRs. The repertoire was sequenced with immunoSEQ multiplex PCR; TCRdb's copy has only in-frame clones and lacks some. The data show roughly 2 million clones, with approximately 96% seen just once and roughly 0.13% held by the top ten. The source of this sequence is a man between 18 and 35 years old in good health. The gene calls are TRBV4-3 and TRBJ2-1; TRBD2 aligns across 10 bases. The specimen was naive CD4+ T cells sorted from blood. Noted subset: CD45RA+ positively selected. CDR3 region: CASSQGLAMVGSYNEQFF. CDR3 in DNA: TGCGCCAGCAGCCAGGGACTAGCGATGGTCGGCTCCTACAATGAGCAGTTCTTC.